One sample yielded the 24 T cell receptor beta chains listed below, sequenced in a study of cytomegalovirus exposure and HLA in healthy donors. The PCR ran on 60 Vbeta and 13 Jbeta primers. The table came from immunoSEQ multiplex PCR; TCRdb's copy has only in-frame clones and leaves some out. The sample has about 200,000 clones, about 13% seen once. Source material: PBMCs. These receptor sequences come from a man over 45 in good health and CMV-seropositive.

CDR3 protein: CASSSGTSGNTDTQYF. The CDR3 DNA is TGTGCCAGCAGCTCAGGGACTAGCGGTAACACAGATACGCAGTATTTT. J is TRBJ2-3 and V is TRBV7-2; 11 bases align to TRBD2. Germline CDR1 SGHTA, CDR2 FQGNSA. CDR3 size: 16 residues. Trimming took 4 bases from V and 2 from J; bases not matched to a gene: 5.

This rearrangement joins TRBV28 to TRBJ1-2; no firm D call. The CDR3 spans 16 residues. Trimming took 5 bases from V and 4 from J, leaving 20 bases between them. In germline, CDR1 is MDHEN, CDR2 SYDVKM. The chain's CDR3 is CASSKFPIKLSYGYTF. Here the CDR3 DNA reads TGTGCCAGCAGTAAATTCCCCATAAAGTTGAGCTATGGCTACACCTTC.

The J gene is TRBJ1-4, the V gene TRBV7-9, with 11 bases identical to TRBD1. Trimming took 5 bases from V and 7 from J; bases not matched to a gene: 3. Germline-derived CDR1 and CDR2 are SEHNR and FQNEAQ (reference sequence). The CDR3 sequence is 14 residues long. CDR3 sequence reads: CASSTGTGGEKLFF. The CDR3 nucleotides read TGTGCCAGCAGCACCGGGACAGGGGGTGAAAAACTGTTTTTT.

This clone was seen a few times. This chain links TRBV29-1 with TRBJ2-3, with 8 bases that match TRBD2. Germline V lookup: CDR1 SQVTM, CDR2 ANQGSEA. The ends lost 3 bases at V and 5 bases at J; junction bases unmatched: 16. The CDR3 runs to 17 residues. CDR3 in amino acids: CSVDKPWAGGAGDTQYF. In DNA, the CDR3 is TGCAGCGTTGATAAACCCTGGGCGGGGGGCGCAGGAGATACGCAGTATTTT.

The chain recombines TRBV5-4 with TRBJ2-7, with D perhaps TRBD2 (6 bases). CDR3 length: 15 amino acids. CDR1 is SGHNT, CDR2 YYREEE, per germline (reference sequence). V was cut by 0 bases and J by 6 bases, with 16 bases left in between. CDR3: CASSLGAGTVGEQYV. The CDR3, as DNA: TGTGCCAGCAGCTTGGGCGCCGGGACTGTGGGCGAGCAGTACGTC.

This clone was seen just once. This chain uses TRBV7-3 with TRBJ2-5; 14 bases match TRBD2. Germline CDR1 reads SGHTA; CDR2 reads FQGTGA. The trim removed 5 bases at V and 4 bases at J, leaving 6 bases unmatched. The CDR3 is 16 amino acids. DNA for the CDR3: TGTGCCAGCAGCCCCGGACTAGCGGGGGGCCGAGAGACCCAGTACTTC. Translated: CASSPGLAGGRETQYF. Based on the CDR3 plus reference TRBV7-3 and TRBJ2-5, the full variable domain is GAGVSQTPSNKVTEKGKYVELRCDPISGHTALYWYRQSLGQGPEFLIYFQGTGAADDSGLPNDRFFAVRPEGSVSTLKIQRTERGDSAVYLCASSPGLAGGRETQYFGPGTRLLVL.

This clone has only a few counts. This same CDR3 is encoded by further DNA sequences in the sample. The chain employs TRBV30 and TRBJ2-2; 9 positions match TRBD1. CDR1 and CDR2 (germline): GTSNPN, SVGIG (reference sequence). V lost 0 bases, J lost 1 base, and 6 bases stayed unmatched. The CDR3 contains 17 residues. CDR3 sequence reads: CAWSVRTGAENTGELFF. CDR3 nucleotides: TGTGCCTGGAGTGTACGGACAGGGGCGGAGAACACCGGGGAGCTGTTTTTT. Together with reference TRBV30 and TRBJ2-2, the CDR3 gives the full variable domain: SQTIHQWPATLVQPVGSPLSLECTVEGTSNPNLYWYRQAAGRGLQLLFYSVGIGQISSEVPQNLSASRPQDRQFILSSKKLLLSDSGFYLCAWSVRTGAENTGELFFGEGSRLTVL.

The genes are TRBV5-4 and TRBJ2-5; 7 bases are shared with TRBD1. Germline V gene data show CDR1 as SGHNT and CDR2 as YYREEE (reference sequence). This CDR3 region has 16 residues. V was pared by 4 bases and J by 4 bases, with 13 bases of the junction left unmatched. CDR3 bases: TGTGCCAGCAGCCGCCAGGGACAGTTGGTAGGAGAGACCCAGTACTTC. Amino acid sequence: CASSRQGQLVGETQYF.

The J gene is TRBJ2-1, the V gene TRBV27; D is perhaps TRBD1 (5 bases). Germline assignment: CDR1 MNHEY and CDR2 SMNVEV (reference sequence). The V end was cut by 1 base, the J end by 4 bases, with 11 bases between. CDR3 length: 15 amino acids. CDR3 coding DNA: TGTGCCAGCAGTTTATTTGGGCAGGGATACAATGAGCAGTTCTTC. This translates into CASSLFGQGYNEQFF.

The rearrangement joins TRBV7-6 to TRBJ2-5, with D maybe TRBD1 (6 bases). The CDR3 length is 13 residues. Trimming removed 4 bases from V and 3 bases from J, with 9 bases in between. CDR1 SGHVS and CDR2 FNYEAQ come from the germline V gene. CDR3 DNA: TGTGCCAGCAGCTCCGGGACAAAAGAGACCCAGTACTTC. Translated: CASSSGTKETQYF.

This clone came up a few times. The chain recombines TRBV5-1 with TRBJ2-1; D gene uncertain. The CDR3 has 15 amino acids. CDR1 SGHRS and CDR2 YFSETQ come from the germline V gene. Trimming pared 2 bases from V and 5 bases from J, leaving 14 bases between. CDR3 residues: CASSLTTPRHNEQFF. CDR3 nucleotide sequence: TGCGCCAGCAGCTTAACGACACCCCGTCACAATGAGCAGTTCTTC.

The table lists this clone with a few counts. The rearrangement links TRBV6-1 to TRBJ1-2; no reliable D call. This CDR3 region has 14 residues. V lost 6 bases and J 5 bases, leaving 16 bases between the germline ends. CDR1 and CDR2 from the germline V gene are MNHNS and SASEGT. The CDR3 DNA sequence: TGTGCCAGCAGCCAATCCGTAGCAAGGTATGGCTACACCTTC. Translated, it gives CASSQSVARYGYTF.

The V call is TRBV7-6, the J call TRBJ1-1; D perhaps matches TRBD1 (5 bases). Between the trimmed V and J ends, which lost 5 bases and 4 bases, there was a span of 17 bases. The V gene's germline CDR1 is SGHVS and CDR2 FNYEAQ. This CDR3 has 15 amino acids. CDR3 nucleotide sequence: TGTGCCAGCAGCCCAGGAGCGGGGGGGAGCACTGAAGCTTTCTTT. Translation gives CASSPGAGGSTEAFF.

This clone was found a few times. The gene calls are TRBV29-1 and TRBJ2-3; TRBD1 agrees at 8 bases. This CDR3 has 11 residues. V shed 6 bases and J 8 bases; nucleotides not matched to a gene: 4. Germline CDR1 is SQVTM and CDR2 is ANQGSEA. In DNA, the CDR3 is TGCAGCGTCGATCAGGGGGCTACGCAGTATTTT. Amino acids: CSVDQGATQYF.

The rearrangement uses TRBV30 and TRBJ2-1; D might be TRBD2 (6 bases). Germline assignment: CDR1 GTSNPN and CDR2 SVGIG (reference sequence). Trimming took 2 bases from V and 5 from J, leaving 10 bases between them. This CDR3 has 13 residues. CDR3 sequence reads: CAWSPRGNNEQFF. CDR3 sequence (DNA): TGTGCCTGGAGTCCACGGGGGAACAATGAGCAGTTCTTC. Full variable domain (missing parts from reference TRBV30 and TRBJ2-1): SQTIHQWPATLVQPVGSPLSLECTVEGTSNPNLYWYRQAAGRGLQLLFYSVGIGQISSEVPQNLSASRPQDRQFILSSKKLLLSDSGFYLCAWSPRGNNEQFFGPGTRLTVL.

The rearrangement uses TRBV4-3 and TRBJ2-3; D is unclear. The germline V gene has CDR1 LGHNA and CDR2 YSLEER. This CDR3 spans 15 amino acids. With 1 base removed from V and 1 base from J, the gap between germline ends came to 9 bases. The CDR3: CASSQANSRTDTQYF. The CDR3 region has the DNA TGCGCCAGCAGCCAAGCTAACAGCCGCACAGATACGCAGTATTTT.

The chain combines TRBV7-2 with TRBJ2-1; 11 positions match TRBD2. The J segment lost 4 bases and the V segment lost 5 bases, leaving 4 bases of the junction unmatched. Looked up from germline, CDR1 is SGHTA and CDR2 is FQGNSA. The CDR3 has 15 residues. The CDR3 DNA reads TGTGCCAGCAGCAGTAGCGGGGGGGTGTACAATGAGCAGTTCTTC. It yields the protein CASSSSGGVYNEQFF.

This clone was counted only a few times. The rearrangement uses TRBV6-5 and TRBJ2-3; D might be TRBD2 (6 bases). V lost 2 bases, J lost 2 bases, and 8 bases lay in between. The length of the CDR3 is 14 residues. Per germline, CDR1 MNHEY and CDR2 SVGAGI. The DNA for the CDR3 is TGTGCCAGCAGTTACGCGGGAACCACAGATACGCAGTATTTT. This gives the protein CASSYAGTTDTQYF.

The table lists this clone with a few counts. The chain recombines TRBV6-5 with TRBJ1-1; D perhaps matches TRBD1 (5 bases). The CDR3 is made up of 13 amino acids. Trimming took 6 bases from V and 5 from J, leaving 13 bases between them. Germline V gives CDR1 MNHEY, CDR2 SVGAGI. In nucleotides, the CDR3 is TGTGCCAGCAGCTTCACCGGGGGGACTGAAGCTTTCTTT. It translates to CASSFTGGTEAFF.

This clone was seen more than once but under ten times. The V gene is TRBV28, the J gene TRBJ2-1; maybe TRBD1 (5 bases). V was pared by 5 bases and J by 9 bases, with 17 bases between. The length of the CDR3 is 14 residues. Germline V gives CDR1 MDHEN, CDR2 SYDVKM. The CDR3 region has the DNA TGTGCCAGCAGTGGCATGATCCACCAGGGTGAGCAGTTCTTC. Translating gives CASSGMIHQGEQFF. Drawing the rest from reference TRBV28 and TRBJ2-1, the complete variable domain is DVKVTQSSRYLVKRTGEKVFLECVQDMDHENMFWYRQDPGLGLRLIYFSYDVKMKEKGDIPEGYSVSREKKERFSLILESASTNQTSMYLCASSGMIHQGEQFFGPGTRLTVL.

This clone appeared once. CDR3 sequence reads: CASSRLAGYNEQFF. CDR3 in DNA: TGTGCCAGCAGTCGACTAGCGGGGTACAATGAGCAGTTCTTC. The rearrangement uses TRBV6-5 and TRBJ2-1, with 11 bases fitting TRBD2. The germline CDR1 and CDR2 sequences are MNHEY and SVGAGI. Germline trimming cut 5 bases from V and 4 bases from J; bases unmatched to any gene: 1. The CDR3 spans 14 residues.

The CDR3: CASSLLRGDSRDTQYF. The CDR3 nucleotides are TGCGCCAGCAGCTTGTTGCGGGGGGACTCGAGGGATACGCAGTATTTT. The chain links TRBV5-1 to TRBJ2-3; 8 nucleotides align to TRBD2. From germline, CDR1 is SGHRS and CDR2 YFSETQ. CDR3 length: 16 residues. After removal of 1 base from V and 6 bases from J, the junction contained 10 bases not matched to a gene. The complete variable domain, with remaining parts taken from reference TRBV5-1 and TRBJ2-3, reads KAGVTQTPRYLIKTRGQQVTLSCSPISGHRSVSWYQQTPGQGLQFLFEYFSETQRNKGNFPGRFSGRQFSNSRSEMNVSTLELGDSALYLCASSLLRGDSRDTQYFGPGTRLTVL.

This clone has just a few counts. The chain uses TRBV6-5 and TRBJ2-1, with D tentatively TRBD1 (6 bases). Germline V gene data show CDR1 as MNHEY and CDR2 as SVGAGI. V lost 6 bases and J lost 7, with 10 bases in between. This CDR3 contains 12 residues. The CDR3 DNA reads TGTGCCAGCAGCAAAGGACAGAATGAGCAGTTCTTC. Amino acids: CASSKGQNEQFF.

This chain uses TRBV28 with TRBJ2-3; 14 bases are a match to TRBD2. The V gene end was trimmed by 5 bases and the J gene end by 5 bases; junction bases not matched to a gene: 12. Germline V gene data show CDR1 as MDHEN and CDR2 as SYDVKM. The CDR3 totals 18 residues. CDR3 region: CASSTLRTSGGRGDTQYF. The CDR3 DNA follows: TGTGCCAGCAGTACCCTTCGGACTAGCGGGGGGCGGGGAGATACGCAGTATTTT.